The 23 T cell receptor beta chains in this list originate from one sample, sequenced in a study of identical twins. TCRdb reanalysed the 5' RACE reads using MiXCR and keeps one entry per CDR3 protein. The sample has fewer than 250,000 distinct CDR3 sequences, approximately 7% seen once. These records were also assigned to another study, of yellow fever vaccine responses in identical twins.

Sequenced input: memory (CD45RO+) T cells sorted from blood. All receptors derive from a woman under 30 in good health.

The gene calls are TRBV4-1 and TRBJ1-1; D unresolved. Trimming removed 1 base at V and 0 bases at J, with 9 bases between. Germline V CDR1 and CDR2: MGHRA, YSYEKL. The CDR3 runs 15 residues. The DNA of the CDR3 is TGCGCCAGCAGCCAAGTCCCGGGGTTGAACACTGAAGCTTTCTTT. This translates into CASSQVPGLNTEAFF.

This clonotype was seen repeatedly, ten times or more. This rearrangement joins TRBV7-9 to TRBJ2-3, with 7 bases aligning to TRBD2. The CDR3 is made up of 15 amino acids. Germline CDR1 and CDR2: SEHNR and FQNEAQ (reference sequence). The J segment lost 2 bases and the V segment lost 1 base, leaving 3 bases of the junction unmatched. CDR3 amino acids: CASSLGAGDTDTQYF. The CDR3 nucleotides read TGTGCCAGCAGCTTAGGGGCGGGGGACACAGATACGCAGTATTTT.

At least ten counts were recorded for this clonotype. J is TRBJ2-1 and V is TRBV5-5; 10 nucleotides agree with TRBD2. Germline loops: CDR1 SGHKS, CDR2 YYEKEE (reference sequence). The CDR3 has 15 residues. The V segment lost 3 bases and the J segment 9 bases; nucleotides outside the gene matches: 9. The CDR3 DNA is TGTGCCAGCAGCTCCTTAGCGGGGGGCACCCCTGAGCAGTTCTTC. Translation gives CASSSLAGGTPEQFF.

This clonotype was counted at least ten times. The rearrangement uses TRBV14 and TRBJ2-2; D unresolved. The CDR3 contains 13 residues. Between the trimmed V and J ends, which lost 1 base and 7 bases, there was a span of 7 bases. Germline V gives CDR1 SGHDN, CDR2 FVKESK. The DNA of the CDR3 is TGTGCCAGCAGCCAAGGTTGGGTCGGGGAGCTGTTTTTT. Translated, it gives CASSQGWVGELFF.

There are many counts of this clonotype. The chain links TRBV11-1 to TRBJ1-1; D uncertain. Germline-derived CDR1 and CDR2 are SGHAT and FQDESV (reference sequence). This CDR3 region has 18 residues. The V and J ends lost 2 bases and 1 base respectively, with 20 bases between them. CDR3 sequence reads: CASSLWYPGGQQNTEAFF. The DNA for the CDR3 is TGTGCCAGCAGCTTATGGTACCCAGGTGGCCAACAGAACACTGAAGCTTTCTTT.

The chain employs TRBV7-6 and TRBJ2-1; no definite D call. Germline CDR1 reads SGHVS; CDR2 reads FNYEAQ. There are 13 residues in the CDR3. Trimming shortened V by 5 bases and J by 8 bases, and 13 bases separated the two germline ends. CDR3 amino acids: CASSPRVAYEQFF. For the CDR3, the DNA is TGTGCCAGCAGCCCTAGGGTAGCCTATGAGCAGTTCTTC.

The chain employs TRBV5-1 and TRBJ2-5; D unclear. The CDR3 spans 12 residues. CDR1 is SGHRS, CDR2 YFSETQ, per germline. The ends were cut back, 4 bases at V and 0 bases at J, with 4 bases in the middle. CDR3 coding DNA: TGCGCCAGCAGCGACAACCAAGAGACCCAGTACTTC. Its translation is CASSDNQETQYF.

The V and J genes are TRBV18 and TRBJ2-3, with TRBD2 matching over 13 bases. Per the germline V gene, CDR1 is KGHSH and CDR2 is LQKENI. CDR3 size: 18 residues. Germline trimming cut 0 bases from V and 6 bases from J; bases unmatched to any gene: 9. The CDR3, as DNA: TGTGCCAGCTCACCACCGAGGGTCGGACTAGCGGGAGACGATACGCAGTATTTT. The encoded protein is CASSPPRVGLAGDDTQYF.

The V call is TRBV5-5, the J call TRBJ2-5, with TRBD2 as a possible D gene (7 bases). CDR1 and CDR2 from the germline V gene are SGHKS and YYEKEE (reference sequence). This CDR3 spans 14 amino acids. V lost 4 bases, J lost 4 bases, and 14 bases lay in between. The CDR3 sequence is CASSQGGATETQYF. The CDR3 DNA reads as TGTGCCAGCAGCCAAGGGGGGGCTACAGAGACCCAGTACTTC. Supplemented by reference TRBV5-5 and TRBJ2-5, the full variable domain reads DAGVTQSPTHLIKTRGQQVTLRCSPISGHKSVSWYQQVLGQGPQFIFQYYEKEERGRGNFPDRFSARQFPNYSSELNVNALLLGDSALYLCASSQGGATETQYFGPGTRLLVL.

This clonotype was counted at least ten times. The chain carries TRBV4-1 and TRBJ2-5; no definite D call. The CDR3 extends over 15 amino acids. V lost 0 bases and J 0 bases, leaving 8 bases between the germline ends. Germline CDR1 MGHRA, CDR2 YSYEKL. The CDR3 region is CASSQDREYQETQYF. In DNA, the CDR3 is TGCGCCAGCAGCCAAGACAGAGAGTACCAAGAGACCCAGTACTTC.

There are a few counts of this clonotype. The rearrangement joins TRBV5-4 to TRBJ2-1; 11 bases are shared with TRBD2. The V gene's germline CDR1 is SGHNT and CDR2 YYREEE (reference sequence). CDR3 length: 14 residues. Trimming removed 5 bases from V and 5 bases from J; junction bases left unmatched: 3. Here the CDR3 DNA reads TGTGCCAGCAGGACTAGCGGGGTACACAATGAGCAGTTCTTC. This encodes CASRTSGVHNEQFF.

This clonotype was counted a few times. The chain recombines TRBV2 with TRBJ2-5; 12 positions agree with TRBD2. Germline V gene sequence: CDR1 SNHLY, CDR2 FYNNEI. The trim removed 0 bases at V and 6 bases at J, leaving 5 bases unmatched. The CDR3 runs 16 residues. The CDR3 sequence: CASSEARGLAGQTQYF. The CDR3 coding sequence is TGTGCCAGCAGTGAAGCGCGGGGACTAGCGGGCCAGACCCAGTACTTC.

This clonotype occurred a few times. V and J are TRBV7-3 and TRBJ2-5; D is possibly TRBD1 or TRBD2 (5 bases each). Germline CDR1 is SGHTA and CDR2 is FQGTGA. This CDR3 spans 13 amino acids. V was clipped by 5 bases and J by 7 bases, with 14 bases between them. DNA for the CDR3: TGTGCCAGCAGCCCGATGGGGGAAGGGACCCAGTACTTC. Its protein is CASSPMGEGTQYF.

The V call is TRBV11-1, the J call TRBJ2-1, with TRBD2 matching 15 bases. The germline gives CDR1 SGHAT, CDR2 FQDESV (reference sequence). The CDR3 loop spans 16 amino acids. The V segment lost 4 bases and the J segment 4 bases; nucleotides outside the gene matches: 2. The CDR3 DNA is TGTGCCAGCAGCTCTGGACTAGCGGGAGGGTACAATGAGCAGTTCTTC. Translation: CASSSGLAGGYNEQFF.

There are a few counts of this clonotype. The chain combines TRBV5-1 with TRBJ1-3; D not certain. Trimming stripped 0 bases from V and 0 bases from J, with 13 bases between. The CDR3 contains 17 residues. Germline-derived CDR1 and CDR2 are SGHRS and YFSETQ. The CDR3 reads CASSLGSETSSGNTIYF. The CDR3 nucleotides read TGCGCCAGCAGCTTGGGAAGCGAGACCTCCTCTGGAAACACCATATATTTT. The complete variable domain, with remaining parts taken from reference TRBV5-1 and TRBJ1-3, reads KAGVTQTPRYLIKTRGQQVTLSCSPISGHRSVSWYQQTPGQGLQFLFEYFSETQRNKGNFPGRFSGRQFSNSRSEMNVSTLELGDSALYLCASSLGSETSSGNTIYFGEGSWLTVV.

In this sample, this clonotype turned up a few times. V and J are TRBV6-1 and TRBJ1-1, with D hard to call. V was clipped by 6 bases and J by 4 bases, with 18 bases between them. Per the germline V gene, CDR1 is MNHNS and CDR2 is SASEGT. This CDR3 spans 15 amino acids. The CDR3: CASRKRGGSGTEAFF. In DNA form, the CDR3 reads TGTGCCAGCAGGAAGCGTGGAGGATCGGGCACTGAAGCTTTCTTT.

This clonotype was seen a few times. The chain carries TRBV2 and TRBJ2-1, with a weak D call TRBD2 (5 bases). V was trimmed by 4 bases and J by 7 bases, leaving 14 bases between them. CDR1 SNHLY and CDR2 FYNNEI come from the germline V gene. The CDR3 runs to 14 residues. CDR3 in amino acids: CASSGVRGLNEQFF. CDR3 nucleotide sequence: TGTGCCAGCAGTGGGGTTCGGGGTTTGAATGAGCAGTTCTTC.

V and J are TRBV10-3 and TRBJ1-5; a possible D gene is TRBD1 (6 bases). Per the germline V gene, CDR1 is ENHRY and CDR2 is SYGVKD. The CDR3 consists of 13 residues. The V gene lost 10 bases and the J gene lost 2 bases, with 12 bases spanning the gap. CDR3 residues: CATNRAGNQPQHF. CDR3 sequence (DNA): TGTGCCACGAACAGGGCGGGCAATCAGCCCCAGCATTTT.

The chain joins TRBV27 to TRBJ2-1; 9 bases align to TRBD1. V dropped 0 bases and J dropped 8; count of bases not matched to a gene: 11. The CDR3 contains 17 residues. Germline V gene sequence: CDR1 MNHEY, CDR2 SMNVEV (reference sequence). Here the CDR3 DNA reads TGTGCCAGCAGTTTATCCCCTGGACAGGGGCTTTCATATGAGCAGTTCTTC. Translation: CASSLSPGQGLSYEQFF.

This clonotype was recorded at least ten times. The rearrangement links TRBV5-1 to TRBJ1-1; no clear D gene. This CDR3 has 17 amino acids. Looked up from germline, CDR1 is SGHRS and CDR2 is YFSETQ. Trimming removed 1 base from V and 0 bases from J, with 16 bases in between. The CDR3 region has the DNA TGCGCCAGCAGCTTGTTAGGCAACGGGGTAATGAACACTGAAGCTTTCTTT. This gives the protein CASSLLGNGVMNTEAFF.

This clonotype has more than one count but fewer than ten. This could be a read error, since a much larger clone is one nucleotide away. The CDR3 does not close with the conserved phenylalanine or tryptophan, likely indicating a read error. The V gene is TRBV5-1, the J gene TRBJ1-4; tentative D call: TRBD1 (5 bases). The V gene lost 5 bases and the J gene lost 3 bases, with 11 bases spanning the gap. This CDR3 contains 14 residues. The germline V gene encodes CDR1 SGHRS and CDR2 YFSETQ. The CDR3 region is CASSLNRPNEKLFL. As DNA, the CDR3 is TGCGCCAGCAGTTTGAACAGGCCTAATGAAAAACTGTTTCTT.

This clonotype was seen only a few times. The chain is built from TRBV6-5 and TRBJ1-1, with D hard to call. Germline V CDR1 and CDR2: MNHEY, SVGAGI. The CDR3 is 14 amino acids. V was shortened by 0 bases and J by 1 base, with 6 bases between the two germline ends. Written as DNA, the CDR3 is TGTGCCAGCAGTTACTCACTCGGGAACACTGAAGCTTTCTTT. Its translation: CASSYSLGNTEAFF.

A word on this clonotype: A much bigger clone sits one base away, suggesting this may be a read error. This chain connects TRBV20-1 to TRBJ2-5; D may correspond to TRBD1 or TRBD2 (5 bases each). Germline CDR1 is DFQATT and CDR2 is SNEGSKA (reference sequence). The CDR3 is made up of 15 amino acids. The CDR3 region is CCASFATADLETQYF. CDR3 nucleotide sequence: TGCTGTGCTAGTTTCGCGACAGCGGATTTAGAGACCCAGTACTTC.